A single sample gave rise to the 32 T cell receptor beta chains below, sequenced in a study of tumor-infiltrating lymphocytes in localized non-small cell lung cancer. Generated by immunoSEQ multiplex PCR, the TCRdb table keeps only in-frame clones and is missing some. The sample lists about 9,500 clones; approximately 75% were seen once. Sequences were obtained from lung tumor tissue. These receptors originate from a human donor with non-small cell lung cancer.

This sequence joins TRBV12-5 and TRBJ1-6; the D is unclear. Trimming stripped 4 bases from V and 0 bases from J, with 13 bases between. The CDR3 runs to 17 residues. The germline gives CDR1 LGHNT, CDR2 FRNRAP. The CDR3 loop reads CASGSPPASSYNSPLHF. CDR3 DNA sequence: TGTGCTAGTGGTTCCCCCCCTGCTAGCTCCTATAATTCACCCCTCCACTTT.

This clone showed up just a few times. The rearrangement links TRBV23-1 to TRBJ2-2; D uncertain. TRBV23-1 is an ORF for which the function is uncertain. The CDR3 contains 13 residues. CDR3 bases: TGCGCTCCTCAGCAAAAGGGAACCGGGGAGCTGTTTTTT. Its protein product is CAPQQKGTGELFF.

This clone is a singleton in its sample. This chain links TRBV30 with TRBJ1-2, with 9 bases that match TRBD1. The germline V gene encodes CDR1 GTSNPN and CDR2 SVGIG (reference sequence). V shed 3 bases, J shed 7 bases, and the junction held 6 bases outside the gene matches. This CDR3 has 13 amino acids. The CDR3 here is CAWRATGGSGYTF. CDR3 nucleotides: TGTGCCTGGAGAGCTACAGGGGGCTCTGGCTACACCTTC. The full variable domain, completed using reference TRBV30 and TRBJ1-2, is SQTIHQWPATLVQPVGSPLSLECTVEGTSNPNLYWYRQAAGRGLQLLFYSVGIGQISSEVPQNLSASRPQDRQFILSSKKLLLSDSGFYLCAWRATGGSGYTFGSGTRLTVV.

This clone was detected only a few times. The gene calls are TRBV7-3 and TRBJ2-1; TRBD2 matches at 10 bases. The CDR3 contains 14 residues. The germline CDR1 and CDR2 sequences are SGHTA and FQGTGA. The junction had 10 bases not matched to a gene; V was cut back by 8 bases and J by 9 bases. Here the CDR3 reads CASVASGSETEQFF. CDR3 DNA sequence: TGTGCCAGCGTGGCTAGCGGGAGTGAGACTGAGCAGTTCTTC.

This rearrangement joins TRBV27 to TRBJ2-7, with 8 nucleotides matching TRBD1. The V gene end was trimmed by 3 bases and the J gene end by 4 bases; junction bases not matched to a gene: 5. There are 14 residues in the CDR3. Germline-derived CDR1 and CDR2 are MNHEY and SMNVEV (reference sequence). The CDR3 here is CASSFDRDRYEQYF. In DNA form, the CDR3 reads TGTGCCAGCAGTTTCGATAGGGACAGGTACGAGCAGTACTTC.

The chain couples TRBV27 to TRBJ1-6, with 8 bases fitting TRBD1. Germline V gives CDR1 MNHEY, CDR2 SMNVEV (reference sequence). The CDR3 runs 19 residues. V shed 2 bases and J 0 bases; nucleotides not matched to a gene: 9. CDR3 sequence: CASSLSPQGVFSYNSPLHF. Written as DNA, the CDR3 is TGTGCCAGCAGTTTAAGTCCACAGGGGGTGTTCTCCTATAATTCACCCCTCCACTTT.

This CDR3 is CASSQEAGGGPNYYGYTF. CDR3 coding DNA: TGCGCCAGCAGCCAAGAAGCCGGAGGAGGGCCGAACTACTATGGCTACACCTTC. The J gene is TRBJ1-2, the V gene TRBV4-1; D is unclear. Germline V gene sequence: CDR1 MGHRA, CDR2 YSYEKL. This CDR3 contains 18 residues. V was cut by 0 bases and J by 3 bases, with 20 bases left in between.

The genes are TRBV7-6 and TRBJ1-1; 7 bases are a match to TRBD1. From germline, CDR1 is SGHVS and CDR2 FNYEAQ. CDR3 length: 14 residues. J was trimmed by 6 bases and V by 4 bases; bases with no gene match: 8. DNA of the CDR3: TGTGCCAGCAGCTCGACAGGGAGTTCCGCTGAAGCTTTCTTT. This codes for CASSSTGSSAEAFF.

CDR3 nucleotide sequence: TGTGCCAGCAGCTATACCCCCCAACGCACTGAAGCTTTCTTT. Translation gives CASSYTPQRTEAFF. The chain links TRBV7-9 to TRBJ1-1; D not certain. The CDR3 consists of 14 residues. Germline V gene data show CDR1 as SEHNR and CDR2 as FQNEAQ (reference sequence). Deletions cut 4 bases from V and 4 bases from J, with 13 bases between.

This chain uses TRBV30 with TRBJ2-3; D gene unclear. There are 13 residues in the CDR3. Germline lookup yields CDR1 GTSNPN and CDR2 SVGIG (reference sequence). With 1 base removed from V and 4 bases from J, the gap between germline ends came to 9 bases. The CDR3 nucleotides read TGTGCCTGGAGTGCCCCACCCCCAGATACGCAGTATTTT. Encoded protein: CAWSAPPPDTQYF.

The chain recombines TRBV11-1 with TRBJ2-4; 8 bases align to TRBD1. Germline V gene sequence: CDR1 SGHAT, CDR2 FQDESV (reference sequence). Trimming took 4 bases from V and 6 from J; bases not matched to a gene: 5. CDR3 length: 14 amino acids. Here the CDR3 reads CASSSGQGLNIQYF. CDR3 DNA: TGTGCCAGCAGCTCCGGACAGGGCCTAAACATTCAGTACTTC.

The rearrangement links TRBV18 to TRBJ2-2; the D gene is possibly TRBD2 (5 bases). V lost 6 bases and J 5 bases, leaving 10 bases between the germline ends. CDR1 and CDR2 from the germline V gene are KGHSH and LQKENI. The CDR3 contains 13 residues. The CDR3 spells CASSVDLTGELFF. The DNA of the CDR3 is TGTGCCAGCTCGGTGGACTTAACCGGGGAGCTGTTTTTT.

The V call is TRBV27, the J call TRBJ2-7; the D gene is possibly TRBD2 (6 bases). V shed 6 bases and J shed 3 bases, with 15 bases lying between them. Germline V CDR1 and CDR2: MNHEY, SMNVEV (reference sequence). There are 14 residues in the CDR3. The CDR3 reads CASRFFRRDYEQYF. The CDR3 DNA reads as TGTGCCAGCAGGTTCTTCCGGAGGGACTACGAGCAGTACTTC.

V and J are TRBV14 and TRBJ1-6; no clear D gene. The CDR3 has 13 residues. Germline V gene sequence: CDR1 SGHDN, CDR2 FVKESK. Trimming removed 0 bases at V and 11 bases at J, with 8 bases between. The CDR3 bases are TGTGCCAGCAGCCAAGATTTGGTGACACCCCTCCACTTT. It codes for CASSQDLVTPLHF.

This chain joins TRBV30 and TRBJ2-2; TRBD2 matches at 7 bases. This CDR3 is built from 15 residues. The V segment lost 4 bases and the J segment 3 bases; nucleotides outside the gene matches: 8. The V gene's germline CDR1 is GTSNPN and CDR2 SVGIG (reference sequence). In DNA form, the CDR3 reads TGTGCCTGGAAAGCGCTGGGGAGGGACACCGGGGAGCTGTTTTTT. This gives the protein CAWKALGRDTGELFF.

The J gene is TRBJ1-2, the V gene TRBV15, with 8 bases that match TRBD1. The junction had 14 bases not matched to a gene; V was cut back by 0 bases and J by 8 bases. Per germline, CDR1 LNHNV and CDR2 YYDKDF (reference sequence). The CDR3 is 17 amino acids. The CDR3, as DNA: TGTGCCACCAGCAGAGATTGGGAGGGTTCAGGGGGCCGCGGCTACACCTTC. Protein product: CATSRDWEGSGGRGYTF.

The V call is TRBV14, the J call TRBJ1-1; D not certain. Trimming cost V 5 bases and J 5 bases, with 12 bases left between them. This CDR3 comprises 13 residues. Germline CDR1 SGHDN, CDR2 FVKESK. The CDR3 nucleotides are TGTGCCAGCAGCAGGGCCGGGGTTACTGAAGCTTTCTTT. Its translation: CASSRAGVTEAFF.

This clone was seen more than once but under ten times. The rearrangement links TRBV7-9 to TRBJ1-5; perhaps TRBD1 as D (6 bases). Deletions cut 5 bases from V and 5 bases from J, with 13 bases between. CDR3 length: 14 residues. Germline V gene data show CDR1 as SEHNR and CDR2 as FQNEAQ (reference sequence). The CDR3 loop reads CASSTGQRYQPQHF. CDR3 coding DNA: TGTGCCAGCAGCACCGGACAGAGATATCAGCCCCAGCATTTT.

The chain links TRBV5-1 to TRBJ2-7; 7 bases agree with TRBD2. With 3 bases clipped from V and 2 bases from J, the junction kept 11 bases outside the gene matches. CDR3 size: 16 residues. Germline lookup yields CDR1 SGHRS and CDR2 YFSETQ. The DNA of the CDR3 is TGCGCCAGCAGCTCTAGTGTAGGGACTATGACCTACGAGCAGTACTTC. Its protein is CASSSSVGTMTYEQYF.

The chain employs TRBV27 and TRBJ2-7, with D perhaps TRBD1 (5 bases). Germline V gene sequence: CDR1 MNHEY, CDR2 SMNVEV (reference sequence). Trimming stripped 2 bases from V and 3 bases from J, with 11 bases between. This CDR3 is 14 amino acids long. CDR3 protein: CASSLGRAYYEQYF. CDR3 nucleotides: TGTGCCAGCAGTTTAGGCAGGGCGTACTACGAGCAGTACTTC.

The V and J genes are TRBV7-7 and TRBJ1-1; D is ambiguous. The CDR3 contains 13 residues. Germline CDR1 SSHAT, CDR2 FNYEAQ (reference sequence). V was cut by 4 bases and J by 2 bases, with 8 bases left in between. CDR3 sequence: CASSSGPNTEAFF. In nucleotides, the CDR3 is TGTGCCAGCAGCTCCGGGCCCAACACTGAAGCTTTCTTT. The full variable domain, with the rest looked up from reference TRBV7-7 and TRBJ1-1, is GAGVSQSPRYKVTKRGQDVTLRCDPISSHATLYWYQQALGQGPEFLTYFNYEAQPDKSGLPSDRFSAERPEGSISTLTIQRTEQRDSAMYRCASSSGPNTEAFFGQGTRLTVV.

The V and J genes are TRBV6-4 and TRBJ2-1; weak D call: TRBD2 (6 bases). Trimming cost V 5 bases and J 6 bases, with 11 bases left between them. This CDR3 has 13 amino acids. Germline CDR1 reads MRHNA; CDR2 reads SNTAGT. The CDR3 nucleotides read TGTGCCAGCAGTAAGGAGGGGACCAATGAGCAGTTCTTC. Translating it yields CASSKEGTNEQFF.

In DNA, the CDR3 is TGTGCCAGCAGCTTAAAGGGAAACTCGGCCCCTTACTATGGCTACACCTTC. It specifies CASSLKGNSAPYYGYTF. The chain employs TRBV4-2 and TRBJ1-2; D gene ambiguous. Germline CDR1 LGHNA, CDR2 YNFKEQ. V gave up 5 bases and J gave up 3 bases, with 22 bases separating them. The CDR3 totals 17 residues.

CDR3 protein: CASLEDNWAEAFF. As DNA, the CDR3 is TGTGCCAGTCTCGAGGATAATTGGGCTGAAGCTTTCTTT. The J gene is TRBJ1-1, the V gene TRBV6-6, with D hard to call. V dropped 9 bases and J dropped 6 bases, with 17 bases sitting between them. The CDR3 runs 13 residues. Germline V gene data show CDR1 as MNHNY and CDR2 as SVGAGI (reference sequence).

The chain is built from TRBV4-1 and TRBJ2-5; D might be TRBD2 (6 bases). Germline CDR1 and CDR2: MGHRA and YSYEKL. With 4 bases removed from V and 2 bases from J, the gap between germline ends came to 14 bases. The CDR3 is 15 amino acids. Written as DNA, the CDR3 is TGCGCCAGCAGCCCGCCTGGAGGGGAACAAGAGACCCAGTACTTC. Its translation: CASSPPGGEQETQYF.

The J gene is TRBJ2-3, the V gene TRBV15; D is ambiguous. The CDR3 totals 12 residues. Per the germline V gene, CDR1 is LNHNV and CDR2 is YYDKDF (reference sequence). The V gene lost 7 bases and the J gene lost 5 bases, with 10 bases spanning the gap. The CDR3 protein is CATNRAEDTQYF. CDR3 in DNA: TGTGCCACCAATAGGGCGGAAGATACGCAGTATTTT. Together with reference TRBV15 and TRBJ2-3, the CDR3 gives the full variable domain: DAMVIQNPRYQVTQFGKPVTLSCSQTLNHNVMYWYQQKSSQAPKLLFHYYDKDFNNEADTPDNFQSRRPNTSFCFLDIRSPGLGDTAMYLCATNRAEDTQYFGPGTRLTVL.

The genes are TRBV2 and TRBJ1-4; D unresolved. CDR1 is SNHLY and CDR2 is FYNNEI in the germline V gene. This CDR3 has 15 residues. Trimming removed 6 bases from V and 0 bases from J, with 11 bases in between. This chain's CDR3 is CASRVGSATNEKLFF. CDR3 DNA: TGTGCCAGCAGGGTCGGGAGTGCAACTAATGAAAAACTGTTTTTT.

This clone was detected only once. The chain carries TRBV5-1 and TRBJ2-5; the D gene could be TRBD1 or TRBD2 (6 bases each). The CDR3 covers 14 residues. V was shortened by 6 bases and J by 4 bases, with 16 bases between the two germline ends. Germline CDR1 and CDR2: SGHRS and YFSETQ. CDR3 loop: CASTRGGSGETQYF. The DNA of the CDR3 is TGCGCCAGCACCCGAGGGGGGTCCGGAGAGACCCAGTACTTC.

The CDR3 DNA reads as TGTGCCAGCAGTACTACCCAACAGGGGCCCTATGGCTACACCTTC. Amino acid sequence: CASSTTQQGPYGYTF. V is TRBV6-6 and J is TRBJ1-2, with 7 bases identical to TRBD1. V shed 5 bases, J shed 4 bases, and the junction held 10 bases outside the gene matches. The V gene's germline CDR1 is MNHNY and CDR2 SVGAGI (reference sequence). The CDR3 consists of 15 residues.

The CDR3 here is CASSTLGTGGDEQFF. In nucleotides, the CDR3 is TGTGCCAGCAGTACCCTAGGGACAGGGGGCGATGAGCAGTTCTTC. The chain recombines TRBV27 with TRBJ2-1; TRBD1 matches at 12 bases. This CDR3 comprises 15 residues. V shed 5 bases and J 8 bases; nucleotides not matched to a gene: 7. Germline V gives CDR1 MNHEY, CDR2 SMNVEV (reference sequence).

This clone is labeled as medium-sized (0.01 to 0.1%). The chain joins TRBV7-9 to TRBJ2-1; TRBD2 aligns across 12 bases. Germline CDR1 and CDR2: SEHNR and FQNEAQ (reference sequence). This CDR3 is 16 amino acids long. V lost 5 bases and J lost 8; bases outside the gene matches: 10. CDR3 DNA: TGTGCCAGCAGCCCGCCCCCTAGCGGGGGGGCTGATGAGCAGTTCTTC. Translating it yields CASSPPPSGGADEQFF.

The chain uses TRBV18 and TRBJ2-7, with a possible D match to TRBD1 (7 bases). Trimming removed 3 bases at V and 4 bases at J, with 28 bases between. The CDR3 contains 19 residues. CDR1 KGHSH and CDR2 LQKENI come from the germline V gene. CDR3 sequence (DNA): TGTGCCAGCTCACCGAGGATTTCGCGACAGGGAGGAATAGGGTACGAGCAGTACTTC. It translates to CASSPRISRQGGIGYEQYF.